Below are 14 T cell receptor beta chains sequenced from a single sample in a study of blood T cell repertoires in COVID-19. Produced via immunoSEQ multiplex PCR; TCRdb's table is partial and in-frame only. The data show a few hundred thousand clones, around 86% seen once. Sequencing input: peripheral blood. The origin of the receptors is a woman in her thirties or forties who had recovered from COVID-19.

The chain is built from TRBV10-3 and TRBJ2-7; 8 nucleotides agree with TRBD2. J lost 6 bases, V lost 8 bases, and 12 bases had no gene match. There are 14 residues in the CDR3. Germline lookup yields CDR1 ENHRY and CDR2 SYGVKD. The CDR3 nucleotides read TGTGCCATCGGACCGGGACTAGATGGGTCCGAGCAGTACTTC. Amino acids: CAIGPGLDGSEQYF.

The V and J genes are TRBV5-4 and TRBJ2-7; 9 nucleotides align to TRBD2. CDR1 is SGHNT, CDR2 YYREEE, per germline (reference sequence). V was pared by 4 bases and J by 3 bases, with 8 bases of the junction left unmatched. The CDR3 contains 15 residues. CDR3 residues: CASSPGTSIGYEQYF. In DNA, the CDR3 is TGTGCCAGCAGCCCCGGGACTAGCATAGGCTACGAGCAGTACTTC.

The genes are TRBV7-9 and TRBJ2-2; D is perhaps TRBD1 (5 bases). There are 14 residues in the CDR3. V lost 5 bases to trimming and J lost 6 bases, with 13 bases between them. The germline gives CDR1 SEHNR, CDR2 FQNEAQ (reference sequence). For the CDR3, the DNA is TGTGCCAGCAGCGCGCAGGGATACGCCGGGGAGCTGTTTTTT. As protein: CASSAQGYAGELFF.

The CDR3 loop is CASSLDRRTSGSLKVEQYF. CDR3 in DNA: TGTGCCAGCAGCTTAGATAGGAGGACTAGCGGGAGTCTGAAGGTCGAGCAGTACTTC. J is TRBJ2-7 and V is TRBV11-2, with TRBD2 matching 13 bases. CDR1 and CDR2 from the germline V gene are SGHAT and FQNNGV. V shed 0 bases, J shed 6 bases, and the junction held 14 bases outside the gene matches. CDR3 length: 19 residues.

J is TRBJ2-1 and V is TRBV3-1 (or the pseudogene TRBV3-2), with 9 bases identical to TRBD2. CDR3 size: 18 residues. Germline CDR1 is LGHDT and CDR2 is YNNKEL (reference sequence). J lost 3 bases, V lost 0 bases, and 9 bases had no gene match. This CDR3 is CASSQEFWREGGYNEQFF. The DNA for the CDR3 is TGTGCCAGCAGCCAAGAATTTTGGCGGGAGGGGGGCTACAATGAGCAGTTCTTC.

Concerning this clone itself: The sample holds other DNA sequences that translate to the same CDR3. V usage is TRBV3-1 (or the pseudogene TRBV3-2) and J usage is TRBJ1-1, with 9 bases aligning to TRBD1. Germline CDR1 is LGHDT and CDR2 is YNNKEL (reference sequence). The CDR3 spans 13 residues. V shed 3 bases and J 4 bases; nucleotides not matched to a gene: 0. CDR3 DNA sequence: TGTGCCAGCAGCCAGGACAGGGGCACTGAAGCTTTCTTT. The encoded protein is CASSQDRGTEAFF.

CDR3 DNA sequence: TGCGCCAGCAGCTTGGTAGCGGGAGGGCCCAATGAGCAGTTCTTC. Residues: CASSLVAGGPNEQFF. This chain joins TRBV5-1 and TRBJ2-1, with 11 bases fitting TRBD2. The CDR3 consists of 15 residues. Per germline, CDR1 SGHRS and CDR2 YFSETQ. V lost 0 bases to trimming and J lost 6 bases; unmatched junction nucleotides: 2.

This clone was observed once. The V and J genes are TRBV7-9 and TRBJ1-3; 9 bases match TRBD1. The CDR3 length is 14 residues. Germline V lookup: CDR1 SEHNR, CDR2 FQNEAQ (reference sequence). V trimming: 5 bases; J trimming: 3 bases; junction bases outside the gene matches: 2. For the CDR3, the DNA is TGTGCCAGCAGCCGACAGGGGGATGGAAACACCATATATTTT. As protein: CASSRQGDGNTIYF. The complete variable domain, with remaining parts taken from reference TRBV7-9 and TRBJ1-3, reads DTGVSQNPRHKITKRGQNVTFRCDPISEHNRLYWYRQTLGQGPEFLTYFQNEAQLEKSRLLSDRFSAERPKGSFSTLEIQRTEQGDSAMYLCASSRQGDGNTIYFGEGSWLTVV.

This chain links TRBV5-1 with TRBJ1-2; no definite D call. Germline CDR1 reads SGHRS; CDR2 reads YFSETQ. V was cut by 0 bases and J by 0 bases, with 9 bases left in between. The CDR3 is 15 residues long. CDR3 sequence: CASSLDSGANYGYTF. Written as DNA, the CDR3 is TGCGCCAGCAGCTTGGACTCCGGGGCTAACTATGGCTACACCTTC.

V usage is TRBV27 and J usage is TRBJ2-2; no firm D call. With 3 bases removed from V and 6 bases from J, the gap between germline ends came to 5 bases. Germline V gene data show CDR1 as MNHEY and CDR2 as SMNVEV (reference sequence). This CDR3 is 12 amino acids long. As DNA, the CDR3 is TGTGCCAGCAGTTTCGGGTCCGGGGAGCTGTTTTTT. Protein product: CASSFGSGELFF.

The V gene is TRBV5-1, the J gene TRBJ2-7; TRBD2 agrees at 7 bases. The CDR3 is 13 amino acids. CDR1 and CDR2 (germline): SGHRS, YFSETQ. V dropped 0 bases and J dropped 6; count of bases not matched to a gene: 3. CDR3 region: CASSLGEGLEQYF. The CDR3 DNA reads as TGCGCCAGCAGCTTGGGGGAGGGCCTCGAGCAGTACTTC. The full variable domain, with the rest looked up from reference TRBV5-1 and TRBJ2-7, is KAGVTQTPRYLIKTRGQQVTLSCSPISGHRSVSWYQQTPGQGLQFLFEYFSETQRNKGNFPGRFSGRQFSNSRSEMNVSTLELGDSALYLCASSLGEGLEQYFGPGTRLTVT.

The J gene is TRBJ1-1, the V gene TRBV9; no definite D call. This CDR3 region has 15 residues. Germline CDR1 reads SGDLS; CDR2 reads YYNGEE. Trimming pared 6 bases from V and 0 bases from J, leaving 15 bases between. DNA for the CDR3: TGTGCCAGCACCCCCCCAGGCAGCATGAACACTGAAGCTTTCTTT. Translating it yields CASTPPGSMNTEAFF.

V gene TRBV12-3 or TRBV12-4 combines with J gene TRBJ2-7; 10 positions match TRBD1. There are 12 residues in the CDR3. With V trimmed by 5 bases and J by 6 bases, 1 base remained unmatched. The CDR3 DNA sequence: TGTGCCAGCAGTGGGGACAGGGGCGAGCAGTACTTC. Encoded protein: CASSGDRGEQYF.

This chain connects TRBV7-9 to TRBJ2-1; TRBD2 might be the D (6 bases). The CDR3 contains 15 residues. CDR1 and CDR2 from the germline V gene are SEHNR and FQNEAQ (reference sequence). V shed 5 bases and J shed 3 bases, with 14 bases lying between them. For the CDR3, the DNA is TGTGCCAGCAGCCGACCTAGCGTAAACTACAATGAGCAGTTCTTC. This translates into CASSRPSVNYNEQFF.